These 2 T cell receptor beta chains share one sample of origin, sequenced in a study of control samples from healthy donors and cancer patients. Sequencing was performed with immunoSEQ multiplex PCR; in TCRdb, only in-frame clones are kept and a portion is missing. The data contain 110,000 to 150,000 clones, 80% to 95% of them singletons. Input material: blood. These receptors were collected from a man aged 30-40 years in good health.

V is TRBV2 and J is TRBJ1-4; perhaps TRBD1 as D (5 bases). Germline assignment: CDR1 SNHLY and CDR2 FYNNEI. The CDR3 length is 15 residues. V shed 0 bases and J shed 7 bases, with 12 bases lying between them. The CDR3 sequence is CASSEAQGRSEKLFF. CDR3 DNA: TGTGCCAGCAGTGAAGCCCAGGGCAGGAGTGAAAAACTGTTTTTT.

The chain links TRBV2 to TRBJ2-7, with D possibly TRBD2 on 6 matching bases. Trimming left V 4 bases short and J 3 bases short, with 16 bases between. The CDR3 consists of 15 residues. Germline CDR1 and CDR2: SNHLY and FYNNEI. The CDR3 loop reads CASSGVGSGYYEQYF. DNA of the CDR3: TGTGCCAGCAGTGGTGTAGGTAGCGGTTACTACGAGCAGTACTTC.